The 21 T cell receptor beta chains given below trace back to one sample, sequenced in a study of memory CD4+ T cells and cytomegalovirus serostatus. Single viable CD3+CD4+CD8-CD45RO+ cells were sorted as the memory CD4+ T cells. Measured with immunoSEQ multiplex PCR; TCRdb has only the in-frame clones, and not every one. The sample lists about 75,000 clones; roughly 80% were seen once. The specimen was memory CD4+ T cells from blood. Every receptor here comes from an adult in good health and CMV-seropositive.

The chain couples TRBV28 to TRBJ1-1; TRBD1 is a possible D gene (6 bases). Germline loops: CDR1 MDHEN, CDR2 SYDVKM. V gave up 8 bases and J gave up 7 bases, with 17 bases separating them. The CDR3 sequence is 13 residues long. For the CDR3, the DNA is TGTGCCAGCGTCATCATCGGGGGGCTTGAAGCTTTCTTT. Protein: CASVIIGGLEAFF. Variable domain in full (rest from reference TRBV28 and TRBJ1-1): DVKVTQSSRYLVKRTGEKVFLECVQDMDHENMFWYRQDPGLGLRLIYFSYDVKMKEKGDIPEGYSVSREKKERFSLILESASTNQTSMYLCASVIIGGLEAFFGQGTRLTVV.

This chain joins TRBV19 and TRBJ2-1; D not resolved. Germline V gene data show CDR1 as LNHDA and CDR2 as SQIVND (reference sequence). The V gene lost 1 base and the J gene lost 7 bases, with 5 bases spanning the gap. This CDR3 region has 12 residues. CDR3 in DNA: TGTGCCAGTAGTATAGTGGGGAATGAGCAGTTCTTC. Its protein product is CASSIVGNEQFF.

The CDR3 spells CASSFFRGDADTQYF. CDR3 coding DNA: TGTGCCAGCAGCTTTTTCCGAGGGGACGCAGATACGCAGTATTTT. The rearrangement joins TRBV7-2 to TRBJ2-3; D may be TRBD1 or TRBD2 (5 bases each). Looked up from germline, CDR1 is SGHTA and CDR2 is FQGNSA. The V end was cut by 3 bases, the J end by 4 bases, with 14 bases between. This CDR3 spans 15 amino acids.

This clone has only a few counts. This chain's CDR3 is CSVKSFGTSGTRTPYNEQFF. CDR3 in DNA: TGCAGCGTTAAGAGCTTCGGGACTAGCGGCACTAGGACCCCCTACAATGAGCAGTTCTTC. The J gene is TRBJ2-1, the V gene TRBV29-1, with TRBD2 identical over 11 bases. Trimming cost V 5 bases and J 2 bases; bases outside gene matches: 20. Germline values: CDR1 SQVTM, CDR2 ANQGSEA. The CDR3 runs 20 residues.

The chain joins TRBV4-1 to TRBJ2-2, with TRBD2 matching 10 bases. V shed 6 bases, J shed 7 bases, and the junction held 8 bases outside the gene matches. CDR1 MGHRA and CDR2 YSYEKL come from the germline V gene. This CDR3 spans 15 amino acids. CDR3 in DNA: TGCGCCAGCAGGTCAAGCGGGAGGGCCGTCGGGGAGCTGTTTTTT. This encodes CASRSSGRAVGELFF.

The chain couples TRBV7-9 to TRBJ2-5; D is unresolved. Germline values: CDR1 SEHNR, CDR2 FQNEAQ (reference sequence). There are 13 residues in the CDR3. The V end was cut by 3 bases, the J end by 5 bases, with 10 bases between. CDR3 loop: CASSFESVETQYF. CDR3 nucleotide sequence: TGTGCCAGCAGCTTTGAATCGGTGGAGACCCAGTACTTC.

This clone appeared a single time. The CDR3 reads CSVRTAQETQYF. DNA of the CDR3: TGCAGCGTTCGGACAGCACAAGAGACCCAGTACTTC. The V gene is TRBV29-1, the J gene TRBJ2-5, with D perhaps TRBD1 (6 bases). Germline V gene sequence: CDR1 SQVTM, CDR2 ANQGSEA. This CDR3 has 12 amino acids. The V gene lost 5 bases and the J gene lost 2 bases, with 9 bases spanning the gap.

The rearrangement uses TRBV9 and TRBJ1-6; 8 bases align to TRBD1. Germline V lookup: CDR1 SGDLS, CDR2 YYNGEE. The CDR3 contains 18 residues. The V gene end was trimmed by 4 bases and the J gene end by 6 bases; junction bases not matched to a gene: 15. The CDR3 DNA is TGTGCCAGCAGCCCCCAACCTGGGACAGGAGAATTTAATTCACCCCTCCACTTT. Protein: CASSPQPGTGEFNSPLHF.

The rearrangement uses TRBV21-1 and TRBJ2-7; TRBD1 is the table's D call and was not checked against the DNA. TRBV21-1 is annotated as a pseudogene. The CDR3 consists of 14 residues. CDR3 in DNA: TGTGCCAGCAGCAAAGCGCCAGGTCCCCACGAGCAGTACTTC. Residues: CASSKAPGPHEQYF.

The chain joins TRBV27 to TRBJ1-2; D may be TRBD1 (5 bases). CDR1 and CDR2 from the germline V gene are MNHEY and SMNVEV (reference sequence). This CDR3 has 15 residues. Trimming left V 4 bases short and J 6 bases short, with 18 bases between. This chain's CDR3 is CASSSLYGGEDGYTF. The CDR3 DNA is TGTGCCAGCAGTTCCCTCTATGGAGGGGAAGATGGCTACACCTTC.

The J gene is TRBJ2-2, the V gene TRBV19, with 8 bases identical to TRBD1. Trimming took 3 bases from V and 5 from J; bases not matched to a gene: 8. The V gene's germline CDR1 is LNHDA and CDR2 SQIVND (reference sequence). CDR3 length equals 16 residues. The CDR3 sequence is CASSIVRTGRTGELFF. DNA of the CDR3: TGTGCCAGTAGTATCGTAAGGACAGGGAGGACCGGGGAGCTGTTTTTT.

In this sample, this clone turned up once. The chain uses TRBV7-6 and TRBJ2-3; D is ambiguous. Germline values: CDR1 SGHVS, CDR2 FNYEAQ. With 2 bases removed from V and 6 bases from J, the gap between germline ends came to 15 bases. CDR3 length equals 15 residues. This CDR3 reads CASSLNRLPTDTQYF. In DNA form, the CDR3 reads TGTGCCAGCAGCTTAAACCGACTGCCGACTGATACGCAGTATTTT.

The V call is TRBV7-9, the J call TRBJ1-4; 9 bases agree with TRBD1. Germline V CDR1 and CDR2: SEHNR, FQNEAQ (reference sequence). After removal of 5 bases from V and 8 bases from J, the junction contained 6 bases not matched to a gene. This CDR3 comprises 14 residues. CDR3 bases: TGTGCCAGCAGCCCGACAGGGGGGCAGGAAAAACTGTTTTTT. Residues: CASSPTGGQEKLFF. Combining the CDR3 with reference TRBV7-9 and TRBJ1-4 gives the whole variable domain DTGVSQNPRHKITKRGQNVTFRCDPISEHNRLYWYRQTLGQGPEFLTYFQNEAQLEKSRLLSDRFSAERPKGSFSTLEIQRTEQGDSAMYLCASSPTGGQEKLFFGSGTQLSVL.

The chain joins TRBV7-8 to TRBJ2-1; unclear D gene. Germline assignment: CDR1 SGHVS and CDR2 FQNEAQ. The CDR3 is 14 amino acids. Trimming pared 8 bases from V and 0 bases from J, leaving 11 bases between. The CDR3 DNA reads as TGTGCCAGCGGGATCGGAGTCTCCTACAATGAGCAGTTCTTC. Amino acids: CASGIGVSYNEQFF.

This clone turned up a few times. This chain links TRBV28 with TRBJ1-1; D gene unclear. The germline V gene has CDR1 MDHEN and CDR2 SYDVKM. The CDR3 is 13 amino acids. Trimming cost V 3 bases and J 1 base, with 6 bases left between them. CDR3 amino acids: CASSLPGNTEAFF. CDR3 in DNA: TGTGCCAGCAGTTTGCCAGGGAACACTGAAGCTTTCTTT.

The V call is TRBV9, the J call TRBJ2-1; D tentatively fits TRBD1 or TRBD2 (7 bases each). Germline V gives CDR1 SGDLS, CDR2 YYNGEE. The V and J ends lost 4 bases and 8 bases respectively, with 16 bases between them. This CDR3 spans 14 amino acids. The CDR3 DNA reads as TGTGCCAGCAGCCTCAGGGGGGGGCAGGATGAGCAGTTCTTC. It yields the protein CASSLRGGQDEQFF.

This chain connects TRBV9 to TRBJ1-3, with unresolved D. V was trimmed by 1 base and J by 5 bases, leaving 10 bases between them. The CDR3 covers 14 residues. Germline assignment: CDR1 SGDLS and CDR2 YYNGEE. In DNA, the CDR3 is TGTGCCAGCAGCGTACAGCCCGGGAGAAACACCATATATTTT. It translates to CASSVQPGRNTIYF.

The chain links TRBV11-3 to TRBJ1-3; D gene unclear. Germline V gene lookup returns CDR1 SGHNT and CDR2 YENEEA. This CDR3 region has 14 residues. Trimming took off 5 bases at V and 4 bases at J, with 12 bases between the two ends. CDR3 loop: CASSKTREGNTIYF. The CDR3 bases are TGTGCCAGCAGCAAGACCCGAGAAGGAAACACCATATATTTT.

The rearrangement links TRBV27 to TRBJ1-1; D remains unclear. There are 16 residues in the CDR3. The V and J ends lost 5 bases and 1 base respectively, with 17 bases between them. CDR1 and CDR2 from the germline V gene are MNHEY and SMNVEV (reference sequence). The CDR3 is CASSLIPPRENTEAFF. The CDR3 DNA reads TGTGCCAGCAGTCTTATCCCCCCCAGAGAGAACACTGAAGCTTTCTTT.

The gene calls are TRBV5-4 and TRBJ2-1; D is undetermined. The CDR3 extends over 15 amino acids. V was shortened by 1 base and J by 5 bases, with 13 bases between the two germline ends. CDR1 and CDR2 from the germline V gene are SGHNT and YYREEE (reference sequence). The CDR3 spells CASSLRPPRNNEQFF. For the CDR3, the DNA is TGTGCCAGCAGCTTGAGGCCTCCGAGGAACAATGAGCAGTTCTTC. The entire variable domain, with the rest obtained from reference TRBV5-4 and TRBJ2-1, is as follows: ETGVTQSPTHLIKTRGQQVTLRCSSQSGHNTVSWYQQALGQGPQFIFQYYREEENGRGNFPPRFSGLQFPNYSSELNVNALELDDSALYLCASSLRPPRNNEQFFGPGTRLTVL.

V and J are TRBV6-5 and TRBJ1-1; no clear D gene. The CDR3 extends over 14 amino acids. V lost 0 bases and J lost 1, with 6 bases in between. The germline gives CDR1 MNHEY, CDR2 SVGAGI. The CDR3 coding sequence is TGTGCCAGCAGTTACTCGACAAGGAACACTGAAGCTTTCTTT. It translates to CASSYSTRNTEAFF.